This T cell receptor (beta chain) originates from a study of T cell repertoires in cytomegalovirus infection. Across the whole study: CMV infection and matching HLA type were both indicated by public TCR beta signatures. Study results and caveats: Cumulative frequency (of public TCR beta family members) identified carriers of CMV plus the relevant HLA. CMV-specific HLA-C-restricted TCR beta clonotypes dominated the ex vivo response.

This clonotype was counted at least ten times. Its target is not known. TCRdb processed the reads anew with MiXCR; each CDR3 protein has one entry. The sample includes approximately 290,000 distinct CDR3 sequences, roughly a quarter of them seen just once. V was shortened by 0 bases and J by 2 bases, with 9 bases between the two germline ends. The germline V gene has CDR1 SGHTA and CDR2 FQGNSA. The CDR3 is made up of 15 amino acids. This chain uses TRBV7-2 with TRBJ2-3; no reliable D call. The TCR was taken from a human donor in good health (CMV status not recorded). Some clones in this sample may be carry-over from other donors' samples. The source material was PBMCs. CDR3 loop: CASSLAPRYTDTQYF. DNA of the CDR3: TGTGCCAGCAGCTTAGCGCCTAGATACACAGATACGCAGTATTTT.